This T cell receptor beta chain was profiled in a study of T-cell reconstitution after alpha-beta-depleted transplantation in children. About this clonotype: No antigen is known for it.

The CDR3 is made up of 16 amino acids. V dropped 7 bases and J dropped 2 bases, with 21 bases sitting between them. This sample's TCRbeta library carried unique molecular identifier barcodes. TCRdb redid the calling of the PCR reads with MiXCR, one entry per CDR3 protein. The table includes about 600,000 distinct CDR3 sequences, approximately 13% detected once. Overall study results and limits: Alpha-beta T cells present about two months after transplant were reported to originate from several hundred expanded graft clones. When one year had passed after transplant, most T-cell counts and diversity came from newly produced T cells. Diversity of TCRbeta at day 60 was high in some patients, arising from surviving recipient T cells and thymic progenitors.

The sequenced sample was PBMCs, mostly from graft donor cells, obtained 360 days after TCRalphabeta/CD19-depleted stem cell transplant. V gene TRBV12-3 or TRBV12-4 combines with J gene TRBJ2-7; D tentatively reads TRBD1 or TRBD2 (6 bases each). This sequence was found in a male patient under 18 who had a stem cell transplant for acute myeloid leukemia, so the T cells may come from the graft donor. This chain's CDR3 is CASTPGGSVTPYEQYF. The CDR3 DNA sequence: TGTGCCAGCACCCCCGGGGGCTCGGTGACCCCCTACGAGCAGTACTTC.